Shown below are 15 T cell receptor beta chains from a single sample sequenced in a study of blood T cell repertoires in COVID-19. The data were produced by immunoSEQ multiplex PCR, yet TCRdb's version contains in-frame clones alone and is incomplete. The sample includes about 140,000 clones, about 80% of them seen just once. Sequenced sample: peripheral blood. The receptors were sampled from a woman aged 60-75 years with acute or convalescent COVID-19.

The J gene is TRBJ2-7, the V gene TRBV7-9, with D possibly TRBD1 on 6 matching bases. From germline, CDR1 is SEHNR and CDR2 FQNEAQ (reference sequence). The CDR3 extends over 15 amino acids. Trimming pared 7 bases from V and 3 bases from J, leaving 19 bases between. In DNA, the CDR3 is TGTGCCAGCAACCCCCCACAGGGAAAGTACTACGAGCAGTACTTC. Residues: CASNPPQGKYYEQYF.

The V gene is TRBV27, the J gene TRBJ1-4; 7 bases match TRBD1. The CDR3 runs to 16 residues. V lost 6 bases, J lost 4 bases, and 11 bases stayed unmatched. Germline CDR1 MNHEY, CDR2 SMNVEV (reference sequence). Written as DNA, the CDR3 is TGTGCCAGCAGCCTAAGGGGGCGCTTACATAATGAAAAACTGTTTTTT. It encodes CASSLRGRLHNEKLFF.

The chain joins TRBV6-5 to TRBJ1-1, with unresolved D. This CDR3 contains 12 residues. The V and J ends lost 5 bases and 8 bases respectively, with 12 bases between them. The germline gives CDR1 MNHEY, CDR2 SVGAGI. The CDR3 DNA follows: TGTGCCAGCAGTATACGGGTGGCGGAAGCTTTCTTT. It specifies CASSIRVAEAFF.

The V and J genes are TRBV27 and TRBJ1-1; D not certain. Between the trimmed V and J ends, which lost 3 bases and 4 bases, there was a span of 9 bases. The CDR3 loop spans 13 amino acids. The germline V gene encodes CDR1 MNHEY and CDR2 SMNVEV (reference sequence). The CDR3 spells CASSFSSSTEAFF. The CDR3 DNA sequence: TGTGCCAGCAGTTTCTCGTCGAGCACTGAAGCTTTCTTT.

The chain recombines TRBV3-1 (or the pseudogene TRBV3-2) with TRBJ1-2, with 10 bases that match TRBD1. This CDR3 has 14 amino acids. CDR1 and CDR2 (germline): LGHDT, YNNKEL (reference sequence). The ends lost 1 base at V and 8 bases at J; junction bases unmatched: 4. The CDR3 is CASSQGQGAGGYTF. The CDR3 bases are TGTGCCAGCAGCCAAGGACAGGGGGCTGGGGGCTACACCTTC.

This clone was detected only once. V usage is TRBV7-9 and J usage is TRBJ2-1, with TRBD2 as a possible D gene (8 bases). CDR3 length: 15 residues. Trimming pared 6 bases from V and 7 bases from J, leaving 19 bases between. Germline assignment: CDR1 SEHNR and CDR2 FQNEAQ (reference sequence). The CDR3 DNA reads as TGTGCCAGCAGGCCGCCGGGAGGGGGCGGGAATGAGCAGTTCTTC. As protein: CASRPPGGGGNEQFF.

The chain joins TRBV19 to TRBJ1-2, with 8 bases fitting TRBD1. V shed 4 bases, J shed 5 bases, and the junction held 6 bases outside the gene matches. Germline CDR1 LNHDA, CDR2 SQIVND (reference sequence). This CDR3 spans 14 amino acids. CDR3 coding DNA: TGTGCCAGTAGTACCATGGACAGGGTATATGGCTACACCTTC. Amino acids: CASSTMDRVYGYTF.

V gene TRBV5-1 combines with J gene TRBJ1-4, with 7 bases that match TRBD1. CDR1 and CDR2 (germline): SGHRS, YFSETQ. Trimming removed 5 bases from V and 10 bases from J; junction bases left unmatched: 11. CDR3 length: 14 amino acids. The CDR3 protein is CASRPGTDMGKLFF. The DNA of the CDR3 is TGCGCCAGCAGACCCGGGACAGATATGGGAAAACTGTTTTTT.

V gene TRBV7-9 combines with J gene TRBJ1-6; the D is unclear. Deletions cut 5 bases from V and 7 bases from J, with 12 bases between. The CDR3 contains 14 residues. The germline V gene has CDR1 SEHNR and CDR2 FQNEAQ (reference sequence). This CDR3 reads CASSLREPNSPLHF. In DNA, the CDR3 is TGTGCCAGCAGCCTCCGGGAGCCAAATTCACCCCTCCACTTT.

V is TRBV19 and J is TRBJ2-7, with TRBD2 matching 9 bases. The CDR3 is made up of 16 amino acids. V shed 5 bases and J 6 bases; nucleotides not matched to a gene: 14. Per the germline V gene, CDR1 is LNHDA and CDR2 is SQIVND (reference sequence). The CDR3 nucleotides are TGTGCCAGTAGTCAGCTAGCGGGATCCAAAGGTGGCGAGCAGTACTTC. Translating gives CASSQLAGSKGGEQYF. Looking up the rest from reference TRBV19 and TRBJ2-7 gives the full variable domain: DGGITQSPKYLFRKEGQNVTLSCEQNLNHDAMYWYRQDPGQGLRLIYYSQIVNDFQKGDIAEGYSVSREKKESFPLTVTSAQKNPTAFYLCASSQLAGSKGGEQYFGPGTRLTVT.

V usage is TRBV5-6 and J usage is TRBJ1-5; TRBD1 is a possible D gene (6 bases). The germline V and J ends were trimmed by 0 bases and 8 bases, with 9 bases remaining between them. The V gene's germline CDR1 is SGHDT and CDR2 YYEEEE. The length of the CDR3 is 13 residues. CDR3 in amino acids: CASSLGGREPQHF. Written as DNA, the CDR3 is TGTGCCAGCAGCTTGGGGGGGCGGGAGCCCCAGCATTTT.

This clone was recorded once. This chain connects TRBV5-8 to TRBJ1-5; unclear D gene. The V and J ends lost 6 bases and 8 bases respectively, with 15 bases between them. Germline CDR1 SGHTS, CDR2 YDEGEE. The CDR3 runs 13 residues. CDR3: CASTLLPGEPQHF. The DNA for the CDR3 is TGTGCCAGCACTCTTTTACCCGGGGAGCCCCAGCATTTT.

This clone showed up just once. This chain joins TRBV6-2 or TRBV6-3 and TRBJ1-2; D unresolved. The germline V gene has CDR1 MNHEY and CDR2 SVGEGT. This CDR3 spans 14 amino acids. The germline V and J ends were trimmed by 5 bases and 4 bases, with 14 bases remaining between them. Written as DNA, the CDR3 is TGTGCCAGCAGTACGGCTCAAACAGTCTATGGCTACACCTTC. It specifies CASSTAQTVYGYTF.

Written as DNA, the CDR3 is TGTGCCAGCAGCCCCTCCGGGGTAAGTGGGGCCAACGTCCTGACTTTC. It translates to CASSPSGVSGANVLTF. J is TRBJ2-6 and V is TRBV5-6; D is possibly TRBD2 (5 bases). This CDR3 is built from 16 residues. Looked up from germline, CDR1 is SGHDT and CDR2 is YYEEEE. V lost 4 bases and J 3 bases, leaving 14 bases between the germline ends.

The J gene is TRBJ1-4, the V gene TRBV3-1 (or the pseudogene TRBV3-2); the D gene is possibly TRBD1 (6 bases). Trimming removed 2 bases at V and 13 bases at J, with 11 bases between. The CDR3 spans 12 residues. CDR1 and CDR2 from the germline V gene are LGHDT and YNNKEL (reference sequence). The CDR3 spells CASSQPQGGLFF. CDR3 coding DNA: TGTGCCAGCAGCCAACCACAGGGCGGACTGTTTTTT.